The clone carrying this TCR beta chain was found many times. The antigen remains undetermined. The sample comes from a study of blood T cells in healthy people across ages. The germline V gene encodes CDR1 SGHDN and CDR2 FVKESK. V gave up 0 bases and J gave up 4 bases, with 7 bases separating them. This CDR3 contains 13 residues. The authors ran a second PCR of roughly 6 to 11 cycles using a sample-barcoded 5' primer and a J-beta primer mix. Each CDR3 protein gets one entry after TCRdb re-called the 5' RACE reads with MiXCR. The sample consists of about 640,000 distinct CDR3 sequences, about 30% of them appearing once. Study results and caveats: When set beside aged donors, long-lived donors presented more naive CD4+ cells and higher diversity.

A minimum of 6 micrograms of total RNA was extracted per sample. The TCR sequence derives from a woman older than 75 in good health. The sample comprised blood. V is TRBV14 and J is TRBJ2-7; D not certain. CDR3: CASSQDRLYEQYF. Here the CDR3 DNA reads TGTGCCAGCAGCCAAGATCGCCTTTACGAGCAGTACTTC.